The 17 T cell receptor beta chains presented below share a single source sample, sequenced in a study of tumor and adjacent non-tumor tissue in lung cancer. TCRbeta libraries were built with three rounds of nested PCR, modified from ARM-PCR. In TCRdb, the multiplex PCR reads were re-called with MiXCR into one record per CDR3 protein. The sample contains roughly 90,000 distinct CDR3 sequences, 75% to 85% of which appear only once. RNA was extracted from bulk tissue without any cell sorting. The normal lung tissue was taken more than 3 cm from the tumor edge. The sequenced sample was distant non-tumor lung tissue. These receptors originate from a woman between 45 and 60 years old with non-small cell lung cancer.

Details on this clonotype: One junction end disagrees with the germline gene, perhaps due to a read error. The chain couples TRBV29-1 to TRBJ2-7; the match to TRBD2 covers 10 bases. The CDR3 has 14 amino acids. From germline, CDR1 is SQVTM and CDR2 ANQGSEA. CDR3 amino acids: CGFISGRAIHEQYF. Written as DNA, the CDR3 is TGTGGCTTTATCAGCGGGAGGGCAATCCACGAGCAGTACTTC.

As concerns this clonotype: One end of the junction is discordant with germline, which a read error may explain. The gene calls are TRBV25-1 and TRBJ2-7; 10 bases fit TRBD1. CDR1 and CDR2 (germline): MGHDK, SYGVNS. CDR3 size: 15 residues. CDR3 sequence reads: CACSDLGTGAYEQYF. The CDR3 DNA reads TGTGCCTGCAGTGATCTTGGGACAGGGGCGTACGAACAGTACTTC.

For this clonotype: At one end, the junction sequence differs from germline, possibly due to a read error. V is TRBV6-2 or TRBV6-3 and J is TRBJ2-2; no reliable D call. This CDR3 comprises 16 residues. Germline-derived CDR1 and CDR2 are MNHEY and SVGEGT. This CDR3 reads CGSSRLGHSLTGELFF. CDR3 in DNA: TGTGGCAGCAGTCGCCTTGGCCACAGTCTAACCGGGGAGCTGTTTTTT.

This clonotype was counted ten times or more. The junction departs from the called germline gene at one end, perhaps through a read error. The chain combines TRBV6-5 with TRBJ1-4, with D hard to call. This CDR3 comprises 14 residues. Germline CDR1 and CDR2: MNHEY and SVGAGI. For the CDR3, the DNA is TGTGCCAGCAGACGCACTGCAACTAATGAAAAACTGGTTTTT. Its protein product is CASRRTATNEKLVF.

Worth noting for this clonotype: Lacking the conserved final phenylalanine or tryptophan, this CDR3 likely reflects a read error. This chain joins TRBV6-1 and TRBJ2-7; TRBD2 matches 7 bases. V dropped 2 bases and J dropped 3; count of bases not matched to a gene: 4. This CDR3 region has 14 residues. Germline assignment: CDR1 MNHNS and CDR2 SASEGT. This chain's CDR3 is CASSESSSGYEQYL. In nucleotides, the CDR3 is TGTGCCAGCAGTGAATCCTCTAGCGGCTACGAGCAGTACTTG.

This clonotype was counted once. The DNA for the CDR3 is TGTACCATCAGGGGACAAGCCTACGAGCAGTACTTC. This gives the protein CTIRGQAYEQYF. The V and J genes are TRBV12-3 or TRBV12-4 and TRBJ2-7, with D perhaps TRBD1 (6 bases). The CDR3 consists of 12 residues.

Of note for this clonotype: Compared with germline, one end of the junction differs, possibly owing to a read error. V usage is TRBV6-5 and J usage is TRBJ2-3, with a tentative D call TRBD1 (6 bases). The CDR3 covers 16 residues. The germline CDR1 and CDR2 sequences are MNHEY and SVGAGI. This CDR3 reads CASSYSSRGSTDTQYF. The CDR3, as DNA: TGTGCCAGCAGTTACTCTTCCAGGGGAAGCACTGATACGCAGTATTTT.

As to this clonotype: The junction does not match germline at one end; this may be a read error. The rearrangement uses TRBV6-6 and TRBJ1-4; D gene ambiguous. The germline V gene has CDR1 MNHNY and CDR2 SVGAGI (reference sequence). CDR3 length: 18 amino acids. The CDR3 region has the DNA TGTGCCAGCAGTTACATGGGCAGTACCCTTACAACTAATGAAAAACTGCTTTTT. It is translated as CASSYMGSTLTTNEKLLF.

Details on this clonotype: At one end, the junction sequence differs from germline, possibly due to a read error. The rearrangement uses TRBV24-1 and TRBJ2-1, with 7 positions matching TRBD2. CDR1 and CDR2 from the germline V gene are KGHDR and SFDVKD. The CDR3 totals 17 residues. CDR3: CATSVKGLGLLYDEQFF. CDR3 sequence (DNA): TGTGCCACCAGTGTTAAAGGACTAGGACTGCTCTACGATGAGCAGTTCTTC.

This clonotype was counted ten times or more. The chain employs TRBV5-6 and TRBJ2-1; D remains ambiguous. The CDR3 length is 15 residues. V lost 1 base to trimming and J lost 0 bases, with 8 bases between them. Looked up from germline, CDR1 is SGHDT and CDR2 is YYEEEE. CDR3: CASSLRGYSYNEQFF. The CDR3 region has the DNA TGTGCCAGCAGCTTGCGCGGCTACTCCTACAATGAGCAGTTCTTC.

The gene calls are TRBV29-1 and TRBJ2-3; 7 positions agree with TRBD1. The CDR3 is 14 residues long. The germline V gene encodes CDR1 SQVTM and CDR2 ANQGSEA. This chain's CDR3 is CRVSPGQHTDTQYF. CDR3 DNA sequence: TGCAGAGTCTCTCCGGGACAGCACACCGATACGCAGTATTTT.

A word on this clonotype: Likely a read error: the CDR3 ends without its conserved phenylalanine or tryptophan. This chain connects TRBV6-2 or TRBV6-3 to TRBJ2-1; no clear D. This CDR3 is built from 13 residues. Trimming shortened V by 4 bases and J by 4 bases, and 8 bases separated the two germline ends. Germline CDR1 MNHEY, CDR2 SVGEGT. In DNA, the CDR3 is TGTGCCAGCAGTTTAGCACTTTACAATGAGCAGTTCCTC. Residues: CASSLALYNEQFL.

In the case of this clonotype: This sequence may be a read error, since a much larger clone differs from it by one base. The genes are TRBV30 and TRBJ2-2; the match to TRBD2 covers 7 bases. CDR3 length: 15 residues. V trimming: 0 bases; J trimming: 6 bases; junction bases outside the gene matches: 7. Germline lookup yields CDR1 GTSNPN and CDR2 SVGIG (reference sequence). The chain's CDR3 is CAWSVLARGPGELFF. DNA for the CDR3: TGTGCCTGGAGTGTACTAGCGCGAGGGCCCGGGGAGCTGTTTTTT. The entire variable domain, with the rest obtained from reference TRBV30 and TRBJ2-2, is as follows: SQTIHQWPATLVQPVGSPLSLECTVEGTSNPNLYWYRQAAGRGLQLLFYSVGIGQISSEVPQNLSASRPQDRQFILSSKKLLLSDSGFYLCAWSVLARGPGELFFGEGSRLTVL.

The CDR3 spells CSVEVKHRGADTQYF. CDR3 in DNA: TGCAGCGTTGAAGTCAAGCACAGGGGAGCAGATACGCAGTATTTT. V usage is TRBV29-1 and J usage is TRBJ2-3, with 7 bases that match TRBD1. CDR1 and CDR2 from the germline V gene are SQVTM and ANQGSEA. The CDR3 has 15 amino acids. The ends lost 1 base at V and 4 bases at J; junction bases unmatched: 8.

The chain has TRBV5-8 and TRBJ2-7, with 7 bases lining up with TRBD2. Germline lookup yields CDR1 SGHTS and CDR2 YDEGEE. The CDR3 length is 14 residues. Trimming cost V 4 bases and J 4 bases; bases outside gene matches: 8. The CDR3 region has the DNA TGTGCCAGCAGCATAACGTCGCGGGGGTACGAGCAGTACTTC. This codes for CASSITSRGYEQYF.

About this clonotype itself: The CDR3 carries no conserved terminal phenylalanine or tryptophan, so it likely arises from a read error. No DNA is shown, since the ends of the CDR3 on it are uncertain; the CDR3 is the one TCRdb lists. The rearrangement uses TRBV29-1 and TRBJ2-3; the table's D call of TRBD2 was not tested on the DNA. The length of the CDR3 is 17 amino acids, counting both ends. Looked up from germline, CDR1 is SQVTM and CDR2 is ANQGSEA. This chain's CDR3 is CSVGGRAGHQSTDTQFL.

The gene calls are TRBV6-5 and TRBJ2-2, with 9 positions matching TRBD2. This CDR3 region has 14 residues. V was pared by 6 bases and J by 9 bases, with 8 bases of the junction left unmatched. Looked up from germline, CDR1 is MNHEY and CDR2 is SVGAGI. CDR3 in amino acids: CASRTCGRAWELFF. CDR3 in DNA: TGTGCCAGCAGAACTTGCGGGAGGGCCTGGGAGCTGTTTTTT.